The 25 T cell receptor beta chains below all came from one sample that was sequenced in a study of T-cell reconstitution after alpha-beta-depleted transplantation in children. Unique molecular identifiers were incorporated during preparation of the TCRbeta library. From the PCR reads, TCRdb called clonotypes with MiXCR, one entry per CDR3 protein. This repertoire shows about 980,000 distinct CDR3 sequences, about 31% found once; its top ten account for roughly 31%. The specimen was PBMCs, mostly from graft donor cells, collected 360 days after TCRalphabeta/CD19-depleted stem cell transplant. Every receptor here comes from a boy under two years old who had a stem cell transplant for SCID, so the T cells may come from the graft donor.

The CDR3 sequence: CASSLIAGTPYEQYF. In DNA, the CDR3 is TGTGCCAGCAGTTTGATAGCCGGGACACCCTACGAGCAGTACTTC. The rearrangement uses TRBV28 and TRBJ2-7; maybe TRBD1 (6 bases). Germline CDR1 MDHEN, CDR2 SYDVKM. V was cut by 3 bases and J by 2 bases, with 14 bases left in between. This CDR3 region has 15 residues.

The rearrangement uses TRBV15 and TRBJ2-3; D ambiguous. V lost 0 bases to trimming and J lost 6 bases, with 16 bases between them. Germline-derived CDR1 and CDR2 are LNHNV and YYDKDF (reference sequence). This CDR3 contains 16 residues. CDR3 in amino acids: CATSREEARPPDTQYF. The CDR3 region has the DNA TGTGCCACCAGCAGAGAGGAAGCTAGACCCCCGGATACGCAGTATTTT.

The chain employs TRBV27 and TRBJ1-5; D perhaps matches TRBD1 (5 bases). The CDR3 has 16 amino acids. V shed 5 bases and J shed 4 bases, with 18 bases lying between them. Germline V lookup: CDR1 MNHEY, CDR2 SMNVEV (reference sequence). The CDR3 here is CASSPWAVGENQPQHF. CDR3 nucleotide sequence: TGTGCCAGCAGTCCCTGGGCTGTGGGGGAAAATCAGCCCCAGCATTTT.

This clonotype was counted a few times. This chain links TRBV20-1 with TRBJ2-1; D may be TRBD1 or TRBD2 (6 bases each). CDR3 length equals 13 residues. Trimming pared 7 bases from V and 5 bases from J, leaving 15 bases between. CDR1 is DFQATT and CDR2 is SNEGSKA in the germline V gene (reference sequence). For the CDR3, the DNA is TGCAGTGTCAGGAGGGGACATAACAATGAGCAGTTCTTC. It specifies CSVRRGHNNEQFF.

This clonotype was seen more than once but under ten times. This rearrangement joins TRBV7-9 to TRBJ2-3; TRBD2 matches 12 bases. Losses at the gene ends were 4 bases for V and 7 bases for J; bases not matched to a gene: 6. This CDR3 is built from 15 residues. CDR1 is SEHNR and CDR2 is FQNEAQ in the germline V gene (reference sequence). In DNA form, the CDR3 reads TGTGCCAGCAGCTCGACTAGCGGGGGCCCTAATACGCAGTATTTT. Its translation: CASSSTSGGPNTQYF. The full variable domain, rest sourced from reference TRBV7-9 and TRBJ2-3, is DTGVSQNPRHKITKRGQNVTFRCDPISEHNRLYWYRQTLGQGPEFLTYFQNEAQLEKSRLLSDRFSAERPKGSFSTLEIQRTEQGDSAMYLCASSSTSGGPNTQYFGPGTRLTVL.

This clonotype has just a few counts. V usage is TRBV6-2 or TRBV6-3 and J usage is TRBJ1-5; tentative D call: TRBD1 (5 bases). With 7 bases removed from V and 5 bases from J, the gap between germline ends came to 12 bases. The CDR3 consists of 13 residues. Germline CDR1 MNHEY, CDR2 SVGEGT. Written as DNA, the CDR3 is TGTGCCAGCACCCGGACCAGGGATCAGCCCCAGCATTTT. It is translated as CASTRTRDQPQHF.

This clonotype has ten or more counts. As DNA, the CDR3 is TGTGCCACCAGTGATCCAGGATCGGGACAGGGAGGCAATGAGCAGTTCTTC. Amino acid sequence: CATSDPGSGQGGNEQFF. This chain connects TRBV24-1 to TRBJ2-1, with 9 nucleotides matching TRBD1. This CDR3 comprises 17 residues. Trimming at V came to 3 bases and at J to 6 bases, leaving 11 bases not matched to a gene. Germline V gene data show CDR1 as KGHDR and CDR2 as SFDVKD.

The J gene is TRBJ2-1, the V gene TRBV4-1; tentatively, D is TRBD1 (5 bases). There are 14 residues in the CDR3. V gave up 4 bases and J gave up 6 bases, with 13 bases separating them. Germline values: CDR1 MGHRA, CDR2 YSYEKL. Written as DNA, the CDR3 is TGCGCCAGCAGCCTGACTGACAGAGCCAATGAGCAGTTCTTC. Translated, it gives CASSLTDRANEQFF.

V and J are TRBV2 and TRBJ1-2; TRBD1 matches 10 bases. Trimming at V came to 6 bases and at J to 4 bases, leaving 2 bases not matched to a gene. This CDR3 comprises 13 residues. Germline-derived CDR1 and CDR2 are SNHLY and FYNNEI. CDR3 in amino acids: CASRDRGPYGYTF. The CDR3 DNA is TGTGCCAGCAGAGACAGGGGGCCCTATGGCTACACCTTC.

This clonotype has only one observation. This chain connects TRBV5-1 to TRBJ2-2; D is unclear. In germline, CDR1 is SGHRS, CDR2 YFSETQ. V lost 3 bases, J lost 1 base, and 10 bases lay in between. The length of the CDR3 is 15 residues. CDR3 residues: CASSSTGMNTGELFF. DNA of the CDR3: TGCGCCAGCAGCTCGACTGGTATGAACACCGGGGAGCTGTTTTTT.

This clonotype came up many times. The gene calls are TRBV4-1 and TRBJ2-2; 12 nucleotides match TRBD2. Trimming removed 0 bases from V and 7 bases from J; junction bases left unmatched: 18. Germline assignment: CDR1 MGHRA and CDR2 YSYEKL. The CDR3 runs 21 residues. The CDR3 nucleotides are TGCGCCAGCAGCCAAGAAGGGCCTCTTCTCCTAGCGGGGGGGCCCAACGGGGAGCTGTTTTTT. Protein product: CASSQEGPLLLAGGPNGELFF.

The chain recombines TRBV20-1 with TRBJ1-4, with 10 bases matching TRBD1. The ends lost 6 bases at V and 3 bases at J; junction bases unmatched: 4. CDR3 length: 14 amino acids. In germline, CDR1 is DFQATT, CDR2 SNEGSKA (reference sequence). The CDR3 coding sequence is TGCAGTGCCAGACAGGGGGCGGCTAATGAAAAACTGTTTTTT. It yields the protein CSARQGAANEKLFF.

This clonotype was counted between two and nine times. The chain carries TRBV12-3 or TRBV12-4 and TRBJ1-1; 8 bases are a match to TRBD1. The CDR3 is 11 amino acids. V shed 3 bases, J shed 11 bases, and the junction held 2 bases outside the gene matches. CDR3 DNA: TGTGCCAGCAGTTTGGGACAGGACGCTTTCTTT. It codes for CASSLGQDAFF.

The chain is built from TRBV10-3 and TRBJ2-3, with 8 bases fitting TRBD2. V shed 8 bases and J 2 bases; nucleotides not matched to a gene: 6. Germline V gene data show CDR1 as ENHRY and CDR2 as SYGVKD. The CDR3 spans 14 residues. CDR3 bases: TGTGCCATCGGACTAGCCCTATTCACAGATACGCAGTATTTT. Its protein product is CAIGLALFTDTQYF.

The chain combines TRBV15 with TRBJ1-2; TRBD1 aligns across 7 bases. The ends lost 0 bases at V and 6 bases at J; junction bases unmatched: 4. The CDR3 is made up of 14 amino acids. CDR1 LNHNV and CDR2 YYDKDF come from the germline V gene (reference sequence). This CDR3 is CATSRERDSDGYTF. The CDR3 bases are TGTGCCACCAGCAGAGAGCGGGACAGCGATGGCTACACCTTC.

This clonotype was seen a few times. The J gene is TRBJ2-5, the V gene TRBV20-1; D unresolved. Germline V lookup: CDR1 DFQATT, CDR2 SNEGSKA (reference sequence). This CDR3 contains 11 residues. V gave up 8 bases and J gave up 1 base, with 8 bases separating them. The CDR3, as DNA: TGCAGTCCACGGGTCCAAGAGACCCAGTACTTC. Residues: CSPRVQETQYF.

In this sample, this clonotype turned up many times. The chain joins TRBV28 to TRBJ2-7, with D possibly being TRBD2 (5 bases). Trimming shortened V by 7 bases and J by 1 base, and 17 bases separated the two germline ends. Germline V gene sequence: CDR1 MDHEN, CDR2 SYDVKM. The CDR3 runs 15 residues. Written as DNA, the CDR3 is TGTGCCAGCACCCTCGAGGCTAGCTTATCCTACGAGCAGTACTTC. Its translation: CASTLEASLSYEQYF.

The chain combines TRBV6-5 with TRBJ2-5; perhaps TRBD2 as D (5 bases). The CDR3 loop spans 13 amino acids. The germline V gene has CDR1 MNHEY and CDR2 SVGAGI. Deletions cut 3 bases from V and 5 bases from J, with 10 bases between. CDR3: CASSYWWEETQYF. CDR3 coding DNA: TGTGCCAGCAGTTATTGGTGGGAGGAGACCCAGTACTTC.

The rearrangement uses TRBV20-1 and TRBJ1-2, with unresolved D. CDR1 is DFQATT, CDR2 SNEGSKA, per germline (reference sequence). The ends were cut back, 0 bases at V and 4 bases at J, with 15 bases in the middle. The CDR3 covers 15 residues. CDR3 in DNA: TGCAGTGCTAGAGAGCCCGGGTGGCAGGCCTATGGCTACACCTTC. This translates into CSAREPGWQAYGYTF.

J is TRBJ1-2 and V is TRBV7-2; D might be TRBD1 (5 bases). V lost 5 bases and J lost 2, with 12 bases in between. This CDR3 region has 14 residues. Looked up from germline, CDR1 is SGHTA and CDR2 is FQGNSA. CDR3 amino acids: CASSPSTVNYGYTF. For the CDR3, the DNA is TGTGCCAGCAGCCCGTCGACAGTAAACTATGGCTACACCTTC.

The CDR3 protein is CASRPTVQETQYF. The DNA of the CDR3 is TGTGCCAGCAGGCCGACAGTTCAAGAGACCCAGTACTTC. V is TRBV7-9 and J is TRBJ2-5, with a tentative D call TRBD1 (5 bases). Germline V CDR1 and CDR2: SEHNR, FQNEAQ (reference sequence). The CDR3 extends over 13 amino acids. V was pared by 6 bases and J by 2 bases, with 10 bases between.

The J gene is TRBJ2-5, the V gene TRBV12-3 or TRBV12-4, with 8 bases fitting TRBD1. The CDR3 sequence is 16 residues long. V was clipped by 5 bases and J by 5 bases; unmatched bases: 13. The CDR3 sequence: CASSRAGGQGSETQYF. CDR3 DNA: TGTGCCAGCAGTAGGGCCGGTGGACAGGGTTCGGAGACCCAGTACTTC.

The chain is built from TRBV18 and TRBJ2-1; either TRBD1 or TRBD2 may fit D (5 bases each). Germline V gene sequence: CDR1 KGHSH, CDR2 LQKENI. This CDR3 spans 16 amino acids. Trimming removed 1 base from V and 5 bases from J, with 15 bases in between. For the CDR3, the DNA is TGTGCCAGCTCACCACGCGCAGGGTTCGGGAACAATGAGCAGTTCTTC. Translation gives CASSPRAGFGNNEQFF.

The V and J genes are TRBV2 and TRBJ2-1, with 8 nucleotides matching TRBD2. This CDR3 is 18 amino acids long. With V trimmed by 0 bases and J by 0 bases, 7 bases remained unmatched. Germline values: CDR1 SNHLY, CDR2 FYNNEI. DNA for the CDR3: TGTGCCAGCAGTGAAGCGCTTCGGGGGGGGAGCTCCTACAATGAGCAGTTCTTC. It is translated as CASSEALRGGSSYNEQFF.

The chain combines TRBV12-3 or TRBV12-4 with TRBJ2-3; the D gene is possibly TRBD1 (5 bases). The CDR3 extends over 16 amino acids. Trimming cost V 3 bases and J 3 bases, with 16 bases left between them. This CDR3 reads CASSLAGPYPTDTQYF. The CDR3 DNA reads as TGTGCCAGCAGTTTGGCAGGGCCTTACCCTACAGATACGCAGTATTTT.